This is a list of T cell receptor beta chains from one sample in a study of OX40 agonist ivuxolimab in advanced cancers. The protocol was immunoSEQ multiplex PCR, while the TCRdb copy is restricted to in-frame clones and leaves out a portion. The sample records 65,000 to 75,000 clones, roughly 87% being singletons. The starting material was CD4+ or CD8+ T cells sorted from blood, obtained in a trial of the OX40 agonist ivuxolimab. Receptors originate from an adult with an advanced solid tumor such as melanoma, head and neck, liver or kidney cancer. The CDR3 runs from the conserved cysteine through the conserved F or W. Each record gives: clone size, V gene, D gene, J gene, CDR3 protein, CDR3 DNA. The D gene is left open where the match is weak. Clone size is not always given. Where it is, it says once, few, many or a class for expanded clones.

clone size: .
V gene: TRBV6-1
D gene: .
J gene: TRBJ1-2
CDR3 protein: CASSEGWERKYGYTF
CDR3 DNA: TGTGCCAGCAGTGAAGGGTGGGAGAGGAAATATGGCTACACCTTC

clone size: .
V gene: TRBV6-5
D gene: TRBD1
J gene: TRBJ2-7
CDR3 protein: CASRRQGAYEQYF
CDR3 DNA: TGTGCCAGCAGGCGACAGGGGGCATACGAGCAGTACTTC

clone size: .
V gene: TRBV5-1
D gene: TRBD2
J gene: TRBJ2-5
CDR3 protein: CASSLGTSGLQETQYF
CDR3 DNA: TGCGCCAGCAGCTTGGGAACTAGCGGGCTACAAGAGACCCAGTACTTC

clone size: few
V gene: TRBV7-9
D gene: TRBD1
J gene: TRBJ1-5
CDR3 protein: CASSLGDRGIQPQHF
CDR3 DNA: TGTGCCAGCAGCTTAGGGGACAGGGGTATTCAGCCCCAGCATTTT

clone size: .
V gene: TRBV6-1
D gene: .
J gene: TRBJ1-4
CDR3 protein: CASSWGVGEKLFF
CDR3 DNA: TGTGCCAGCAGTTGGGGGGTTGGTGAAAAACTGTTTTTT

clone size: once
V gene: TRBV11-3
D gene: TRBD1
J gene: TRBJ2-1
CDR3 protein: CASSLMGQGAYNEQFF
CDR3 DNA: TGTGCCAGCAGCTTAATGGGACAGGGGGCGTACAATGAGCAGTTCTTC

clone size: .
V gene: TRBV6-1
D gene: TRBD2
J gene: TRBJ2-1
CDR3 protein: CASTGGSISYNEQFF
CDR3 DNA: TGTGCCAGCACCGGGGGGTCCATCTCCTACAATGAGCAGTTCTTC

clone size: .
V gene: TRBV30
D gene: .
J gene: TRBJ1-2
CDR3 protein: CAWSEQGRLYGYTF
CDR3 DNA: TGTGCCTGGAGTGAACAGGGAAGGCTGTATGGCTACACCTTC

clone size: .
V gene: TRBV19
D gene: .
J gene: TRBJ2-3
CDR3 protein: CASSTGGTDTQYF
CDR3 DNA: TGTGCCAGTAGTACAGGAGGGACAGATACGCAGTATTTT

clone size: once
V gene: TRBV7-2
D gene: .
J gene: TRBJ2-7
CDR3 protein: CASSLVPGTYEQYF
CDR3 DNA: TGTGCCAGCAGCTTAGTGCCAGGAACCTACGAGCAGTACTTC

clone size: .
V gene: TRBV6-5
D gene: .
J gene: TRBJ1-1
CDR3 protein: CASRRGLTEAFF
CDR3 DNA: TGTGCCAGCCGCCGGGGGCTTACTGAAGCTTTCTTT

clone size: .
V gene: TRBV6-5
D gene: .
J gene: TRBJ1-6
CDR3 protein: CASWGPNYNSPLHF
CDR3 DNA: TGTGCCAGCTGGGGGCCAAACTATAATTCACCCCTCCACTTT

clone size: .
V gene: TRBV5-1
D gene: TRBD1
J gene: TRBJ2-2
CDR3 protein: CASSRDRTNTGELFF
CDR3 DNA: TGCGCCAGCAGTAGGGACAGAACGAACACCGGGGAGCTGTTTTTT

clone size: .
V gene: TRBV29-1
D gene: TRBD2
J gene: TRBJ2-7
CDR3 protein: CSGGRGNEQYF
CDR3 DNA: TGCAGCGGAGGGCGGGGGAACGAGCAGTACTTC

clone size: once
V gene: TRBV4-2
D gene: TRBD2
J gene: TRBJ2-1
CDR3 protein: CASSQPNSGGANEQFF
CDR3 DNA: TGTGCCAGCAGCCAACCCAATAGCGGGGGGGCCAATGAGCAGTTCTTC

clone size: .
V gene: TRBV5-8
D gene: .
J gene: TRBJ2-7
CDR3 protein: CASSFREQYF
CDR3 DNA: TGTGCCAGCAGCTTCCGCGAGCAGTACTTC

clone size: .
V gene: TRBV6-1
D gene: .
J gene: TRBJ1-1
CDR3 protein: CASSVRGLNTEAFF
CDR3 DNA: TGTGCCAGCAGTGTCCGGGGTTTGAACACTGAAGCTTTCTTT